The 31 T cell receptor beta chains reported below all come from one sample, sequenced in a study of T and B cells in COVID-19 patients. BIOMED2 TRB-A/B primer pools were used in multiplex TRB PCR. TCRdb itself ran the multiplex PCR reads through MiXCR, one entry per CDR3 protein. The data contain 14,000 or so distinct CDR3 sequences, 25% to 30% of them singletons. TRB was amplified from around 250-500 ng of blood genomic DNA. Sequenced: blood. The origin of the receptors is a human donor who had recovered from COVID-19.

This clonotype was observed a single time. This chain joins TRBV7-9 and TRBJ1-2, with a tentative D call TRBD1 (5 bases). The germline CDR1 and CDR2 sequences are SEHNR and FQNEAQ (reference sequence). This CDR3 is built from 14 residues. V lost 1 base and J lost 4, with 10 bases in between. CDR3 protein: CASSLVPGRYGYTF. CDR3 in DNA: TGTGCCAGCAGCTTAGTTCCAGGGCGCTATGGCTACACCTTC.

The gene calls are TRBV7-2 and TRBJ2-7; no clear D gene. This CDR3 contains 12 residues. The germline gives CDR1 SGHTA, CDR2 FQGNSA. V was shortened by 3 bases and J by 4 bases, with 7 bases between the two germline ends. The CDR3 is CASSFDRYEQYF. DNA of the CDR3: TGTGCCAGCAGCTTTGACCGATACGAGCAGTACTTC.

This clonotype was observed at least ten times. This sequence joins TRBV27 and TRBJ2-7; TRBD1 agrees at 10 bases. Germline trimming cut 6 bases from V and 3 bases from J; bases unmatched to any gene: 8. This CDR3 spans 15 amino acids. Looked up from germline, CDR1 is MNHEY and CDR2 is SMNVEV (reference sequence). CDR3 in amino acids: CASRLNRDRGYEQYF. The CDR3 DNA reads as TGTGCCAGCAGACTAAACCGGGACAGGGGCTACGAGCAGTACTTC.

Comments on this clonotype: Being one base from a much bigger clone, this may be a read error. This is likely a read error, given that the CDR3 carries no conserved phenylalanine or tryptophan at its end. The chain combines TRBV6-5 with TRBJ2-7, with 7 bases identical to TRBD2. The germline CDR1 and CDR2 sequences are MNHEY and SVGAGI. The junction had 7 bases not matched to a gene; V was cut back by 5 bases and J by 0 bases. The CDR3 spans 15 residues. CDR3 nucleotide sequence: TGTGCCAGCAGTAACCAGCGGGGTAGCTCCTACGAGCAGTACCTC. This translates into CASSNQRGSSYEQYL.

This clonotype was observed many times. CDR3 sequence reads: CASSYNSGGPIGQETQYF. The CDR3 region has the DNA TGTGCCAGCAGTTACAATAGCGGGGGCCCGATCGGGCAAGAGACCCAGTACTTC. The chain joins TRBV6-5 to TRBJ2-5, with 9 bases aligning to TRBD2. The CDR3 loop spans 18 amino acids. V gave up 2 bases and J gave up 2 bases; unmatched junction bases: 12. Germline V gene lookup returns CDR1 MNHEY and CDR2 SVGAGI.

As for this clonotype: This may be a read error, as it is one base from a much larger clone. V gene TRBV19 combines with J gene TRBJ1-5, with D perhaps TRBD1 (5 bases). This CDR3 region has 18 residues. Germline CDR1 reads LNHDA; CDR2 reads SQIVND (reference sequence). The CDR3, as DNA: TGTGCCAGTAGTATAGGAATCGGACAACCGTATAGCAGTCAGCCCCAGCATTTT. This sequence encodes CASSIGIGQPYSSQPQHF.

This clonotype is medium-sized. The chain combines TRBV19 with TRBJ2-3; D remains unclear. This CDR3 region has 11 residues. Per germline, CDR1 LNHDA and CDR2 SQIVND (reference sequence). V was shortened by 3 bases and J by 6 bases, with 4 bases between the two germline ends. The CDR3, as DNA: TGTGCCAGTAGTATTTCCGATACGCAGTATTTT. It encodes CASSISDTQYF.

A remark on this clonotype: A single base separates this from a much larger clone, so it may be a read error. This likely comes from a read error, as the CDR3 has no conserved phenylalanine or tryptophan at its end. The chain combines TRBV30 with TRBJ2-5; 11 bases agree with TRBD1. Unmatched junction bases numbered 6, after V lost 3 bases and J lost 6 bases. The CDR3 loop spans 14 amino acids. Germline CDR1 and CDR2: GTSNPN and SVGIG (reference sequence). This chain's CDR3 is CAWRGQGGDKTQYL. CDR3 sequence (DNA): TGTGCCTGGAGGGGACAGGGGGGTGATAAGACCCAGTACTTA.

The chain couples TRBV19 to TRBJ2-1, with TRBD2 matching over 8 bases. Germline assignment: CDR1 LNHDA and CDR2 SQIVND (reference sequence). V lost 3 bases, J lost 3 bases, and 4 bases stayed unmatched. The CDR3 has 15 amino acids. The CDR3 reads CASSMWLAGYNEQFF. CDR3 coding DNA: TGTGCCAGTAGTATGTGGCTAGCGGGCTACAATGAGCAGTTCTTC.

A word on this clonotype: A much larger clone sits a single nucleotide away, making a read error possible. The J gene is TRBJ2-7, the V gene TRBV6-5; 10 bases are a match to TRBD1. Germline CDR1 is MNHEY and CDR2 is SVGAGI. The CDR3 spans 14 residues. The DNA for the CDR3 is TGTGCCAGCAGTTTGGGGACAGGGGCCTACAAGCAGTACTTC. Protein sequence: CASSLGTGAYKQYF.

V is TRBV6-5 and J is TRBJ1-1, with TRBD1 matching over 9 bases. The CDR3 is 20 residues long. Trimming cost V 6 bases and J 0 bases; bases outside gene matches: 20. Per germline, CDR1 MNHEY and CDR2 SVGAGI. The CDR3 region is CASRPTGGAEPTLMNTEAFF. Written as DNA, the CDR3 is TGTGCCAGCAGGCCTACAGGGGGCGCGGAACCGACTCTGATGAACACTGAAGCTTTCTTT.

In its sample, this clonotype ranks as medium-sized (0.01 to 0.1%). V and J are TRBV19 and TRBJ2-2; 9 bases fit TRBD1. This CDR3 is 14 amino acids long. V shed 6 bases and J 6 bases; nucleotides not matched to a gene: 5. In germline, CDR1 is LNHDA, CDR2 SQIVND (reference sequence). CDR3 residues: CASRWDRVPGELFF. The CDR3 coding sequence is TGTGCCAGTAGGTGGGACAGGGTCCCCGGGGAGCTGTTTTTT.

Details on this clonotype: A read error may account for a junction end that differs from germline. The CDR3 sequence: CASSFSGRTDTQYF. DNA of the CDR3: TGTGCTAGCAGCTTTTCAGGGAGGACAGATACGCAGTATTTT. The V call is TRBV7-9, the J call TRBJ2-3; tentatively, D is TRBD2 (6 bases). The CDR3 length is 14 residues. Germline CDR1 is SEHNR and CDR2 is FQNEAQ (reference sequence). The entire variable domain, with the rest obtained from reference TRBV7-9 and TRBJ2-3, is as follows: DTGVSQNPRHKITKRGQNVTFRCDPISEHNRLYWYRQTLGQGPEFLTYFQNEAQLEKSRLLSDRFSAERPKGSFSTLEIQRTEQGDSAMYLCASSFSGRTDTQYFGPGTRLTVL.

The chain combines TRBV6-5 with TRBJ2-6, with 7 bases lining up with TRBD1. CDR1 and CDR2 (germline): MNHEY, SVGAGI. Germline trimming cut 5 bases from V and 1 base from J; bases unmatched to any gene: 8. CDR3 length: 17 residues. In DNA form, the CDR3 reads TGTGCCAGCAGTCCACCACAGGGGAAGTCTGGGGCCAACGTCCTGACTTTC. It encodes CASSPPQGKSGANVLTF.

This clonotype was counted only a few times. The rearrangement links TRBV5-1 to TRBJ2-2; the match to TRBD1 covers 8 bases. After removal of 4 bases from V and 1 base from J, the junction contained 21 bases not matched to a gene. Germline CDR1 and CDR2: SGHRS and YFSETQ. The CDR3 sequence is 21 residues long. The CDR3 here is CASSPRSRTGLIRGNTGELFF. The CDR3 DNA is TGCGCCAGCAGCCCACGTTCCCGGACAGGGTTAATTCGCGGGAACACCGGGGAGCTGTTTTTT.

This clonotype was counted between two and nine times. This chain joins TRBV6-4 and TRBJ1-4; 8 bases line up with TRBD1. This CDR3 region has 14 residues. With V trimmed by 0 bases and J by 10 bases, 4 bases remained unmatched. CDR1 is MRHNA, CDR2 SNTAGT, per germline. CDR3 sequence (DNA): TGTGCCAGCAGTGACTCTTACAGGGGGGTAAAACTGTTTTTT. It translates to CASSDSYRGVKLFF.

The gene calls are TRBV20-1 and TRBJ2-1; 14 positions agree with TRBD2. Germline trimming cut 3 bases from V and 8 bases from J; bases unmatched to any gene: 0. CDR3 length equals 13 residues. CDR1 and CDR2 from the germline V gene are DFQATT and SNEGSKA (reference sequence). DNA for the CDR3: TGCAGTGCTAGGGGACTAGCGGGAGATGAGCAGTTCTTC. As protein: CSARGLAGDEQFF.

In regard to this clonotype: A much larger clone sits a single nucleotide away, making a read error possible. The chain combines TRBV11-1 with TRBJ2-5; 11 bases match TRBD2. The CDR3 is 15 amino acids. Germline CDR1 SGHAT, CDR2 FQDESV (reference sequence). With V trimmed by 5 bases and J by 4 bases, 6 bases remained unmatched. CDR3 sequence (DNA): TGTGCCAGCAGCCCCGGACTAGCGGGCTCAGAGACCCAGTACTTC. This codes for CASSPGLAGSETQYF.

This clonotype has ten or more counts. The chain couples TRBV19 to TRBJ1-1; 7 nucleotides match TRBD1. V was pared by 8 bases and J by 5 bases, with 11 bases of the junction left unmatched. CDR3 length: 14 amino acids. Germline CDR1 and CDR2: LNHDA and SQIVND (reference sequence). The CDR3 loop reads CASRPGGVETEAFF. For the CDR3, the DNA is TGTGCCAGTCGCCCAGGGGGGGTAGAAACTGAAGCTTTCTTT.

This clonotype was recorded many times. The chain couples TRBV30 to TRBJ2-3; 7 bases are a match to TRBD2. Trimming removed 8 bases from V and 8 bases from J; junction bases left unmatched: 10. The length of the CDR3 is 12 residues. The germline gives CDR1 GTSNPN, CDR2 SVGIG (reference sequence). The CDR3 region is CAGEGRRGTQYF. The CDR3 DNA reads as TGTGCCGGGGAGGGGCGAAGAGGTACGCAGTATTTT.

The sample holds a few counts of this clonotype. The chain carries TRBV7-9 and TRBJ2-1, with a weak D call TRBD2 (5 bases). The CDR3 totals 13 residues. Trimming left V 2 bases short and J 4 bases short, with 6 bases between. The germline gives CDR1 SEHNR, CDR2 FQNEAQ (reference sequence). The CDR3 sequence is CASSLTGYNEQFF. The CDR3 DNA follows: TGTGCCAGCAGCTTAACGGGATACAATGAGCAGTTCTTC.

The rearrangement links TRBV29-1 to TRBJ2-3; D is unclear. Germline lookup yields CDR1 SQVTM and CDR2 ANQGSEA. The germline V and J ends were trimmed by 6 bases and 5 bases, with 9 bases remaining between them. The CDR3 length is 11 residues. The CDR3 region has the DNA TGCAGCGTGGCTATCAGAGATACGCAGTATTTT. This sequence encodes CSVAIRDTQYF.

A few counts support this clonotype. The rearrangement links TRBV11-1 to TRBJ2-7, with D possibly matching TRBD1 (5 bases). CDR1 and CDR2 from the germline V gene are SGHAT and FQDESV (reference sequence). The V and J ends lost 5 bases and 0 bases respectively, with 8 bases between them. This CDR3 has 13 amino acids. The DNA for the CDR3 is TGTGCCAGCAGCATCGGACACTCCTACGAGCAGTACTTC. Protein: CASSIGHSYEQYF.

This clonotype has only a few counts. The chain employs TRBV6-1 and TRBJ1-5; D not certain. The CDR3 consists of 15 residues. CDR1 is MNHNS and CDR2 is SASEGT in the germline V gene. Trimming shortened V by 0 bases and J by 3 bases, and 9 bases separated the two germline ends. CDR3 nucleotide sequence: TGTGCCAGCAGTGAAGCGACGGCCAACAATCAGCCCCAGCATTTT. Encoded protein: CASSEATANNQPQHF.

By frequency in the sample, this clonotype is medium-sized. The J gene is TRBJ2-4, the V gene TRBV30; D is ambiguous. Germline loops: CDR1 GTSNPN, CDR2 SVGIG (reference sequence). Trimming pared 3 bases from V and 4 bases from J, leaving 7 bases between. The CDR3 runs 12 residues. DNA of the CDR3: TGTGCCTGGAGAGGTCCGAAAAACATTCAGTACTTC. Translated: CAWRGPKNIQYF.

In DNA form, the CDR3 reads TGTGCCAGCAGTCCCCATGTCTCTGGAAACACCATATATTTT. It codes for CASSPHVSGNTIYF. The V and J genes are TRBV12-3 or TRBV12-4 and TRBJ1-3; no firm D call. Trimming removed 5 bases at V and 0 bases at J, with 8 bases between. The CDR3 loop spans 14 amino acids.

The genes are TRBV7-4 and TRBJ1-5, with D tentatively TRBD1 (5 bases). Germline V lookup: CDR1 SGHVT, CDR2 SQSDAQ. CDR3 length: 15 residues. Deletions cut 8 bases from V and 0 bases from J, with 14 bases between. The CDR3 is CASSLRDGSNQPQHF. The CDR3 DNA follows: TGTGCCAGCTCCCTCCGGGACGGTAGCAATCAGCCCCAGCATTTT.

The chain is built from TRBV10-3 and TRBJ1-2, with 8 nucleotides matching TRBD1. The CDR3 has 18 amino acids. Trimming removed 0 bases from V and 6 bases from J; junction bases left unmatched: 15. CDR1 and CDR2 from the germline V gene are ENHRY and SYGVKD. The DNA for the CDR3 is TGTGCCATCAGTGAGTCGATTGGTGCTGACAGGGGCGGGGATGGCTACACCTTC. Encoded protein: CAISESIGADRGGDGYTF.

This clonotype has only a few counts. The J gene is TRBJ1-1, the V gene TRBV18; no clear D. The CDR3 sequence is 15 residues long. V was cut by 4 bases and J by 0 bases, with 12 bases left in between. Germline V CDR1 and CDR2: KGHSH, LQKENI. The CDR3 DNA follows: TGTGCCAGCTCACAACCACTGGGAATGAACACTGAAGCTTTCTTT. Translation: CASSQPLGMNTEAFF.

This clonotype has only a few counts. The chain combines TRBV5-6 with TRBJ1-4; 9 bases fit TRBD1. The V and J ends lost 5 bases and 6 bases, in that order; junction bases with no gene match: 5. Per germline, CDR1 SGHDT and CDR2 YYEEEE. CDR3 size: 14 residues. CDR3 DNA: TGTGCCAGCAGGGGGACAGGGATGTATGAAAAACTGTTTTTT. Encoded protein: CASRGTGMYEKLFF. The full variable domain, completed using reference TRBV5-6 and TRBJ1-4, is DAGVTQSPTHLIKTRGQQVTLRCSPKSGHDTVSWYQQALGQGPQFIFQYYEEEERQRGNFPDRFSGHQFPNYSSELNVNALLLGDSALYLCASRGTGMYEKLFFGSGTQLSVL.

This sequence joins TRBV5-6 and TRBJ2-3; D call uncertain. V lost 0 bases and J lost 6, with 8 bases in between. Germline CDR1 reads SGHDT; CDR2 reads YYEEEE. The length of the CDR3 is 13 residues. For the CDR3, the DNA is TGTGCCAGCAGCTTGGGGAATGGGGATACGCAGTATTTT. Residues: CASSLGNGDTQYF.